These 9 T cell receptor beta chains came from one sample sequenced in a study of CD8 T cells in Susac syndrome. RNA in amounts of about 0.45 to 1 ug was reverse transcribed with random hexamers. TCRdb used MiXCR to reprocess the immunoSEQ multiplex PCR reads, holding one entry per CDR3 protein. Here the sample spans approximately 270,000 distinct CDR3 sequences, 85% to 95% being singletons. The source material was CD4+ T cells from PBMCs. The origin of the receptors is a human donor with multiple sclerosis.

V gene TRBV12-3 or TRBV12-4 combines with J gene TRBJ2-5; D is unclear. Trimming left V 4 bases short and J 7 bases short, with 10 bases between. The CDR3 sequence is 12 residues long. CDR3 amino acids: CASSSPGWTQYF. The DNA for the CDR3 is TGTGCCAGCAGTTCGCCTGGTTGGACCCAGTACTTC.

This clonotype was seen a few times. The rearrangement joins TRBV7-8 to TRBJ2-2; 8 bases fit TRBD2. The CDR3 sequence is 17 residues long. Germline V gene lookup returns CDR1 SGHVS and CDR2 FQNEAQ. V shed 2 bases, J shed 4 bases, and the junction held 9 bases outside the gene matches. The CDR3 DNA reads TGTGCCAGCAGCTTATCGGGGCGGGGGGCCTTCACCGGGGAGCTGTTTTTT. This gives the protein CASSLSGRGAFTGELFF. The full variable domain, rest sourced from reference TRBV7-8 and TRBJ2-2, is GAGVSQSPRYKVAKRGQDVALRCDPISGHVSLFWYQQALGQGPEFLTYFQNEAQLDKSGLPSDRFFAERPEGSVSTLKIQRTQQEDSAVYLCASSLSGRGAFTGELFFGEGSRLTVL.

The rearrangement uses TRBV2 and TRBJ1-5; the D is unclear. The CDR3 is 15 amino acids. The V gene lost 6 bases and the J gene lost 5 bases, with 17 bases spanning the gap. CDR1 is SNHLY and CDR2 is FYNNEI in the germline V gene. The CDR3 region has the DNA TGTGCCAGCAGGGAGCCCGGAACCCCATATCAGCCCCAGCATTTT. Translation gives CASREPGTPYQPQHF.

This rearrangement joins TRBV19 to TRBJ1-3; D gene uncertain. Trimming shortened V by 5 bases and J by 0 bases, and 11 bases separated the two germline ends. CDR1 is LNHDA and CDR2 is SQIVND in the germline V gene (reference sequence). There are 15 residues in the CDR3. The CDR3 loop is CASSQPTVSGNTIYF. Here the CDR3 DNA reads TGTGCCAGTAGTCAGCCGACGGTCTCTGGAAACACCATATATTTT.

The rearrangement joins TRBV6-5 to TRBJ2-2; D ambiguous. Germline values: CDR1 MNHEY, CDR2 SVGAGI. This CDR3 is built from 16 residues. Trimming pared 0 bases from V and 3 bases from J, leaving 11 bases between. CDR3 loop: CASSYSTGLDTGELFF. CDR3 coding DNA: TGTGCCAGCAGTTACTCGACCGGGTTGGACACCGGGGAGCTGTTTTTT.

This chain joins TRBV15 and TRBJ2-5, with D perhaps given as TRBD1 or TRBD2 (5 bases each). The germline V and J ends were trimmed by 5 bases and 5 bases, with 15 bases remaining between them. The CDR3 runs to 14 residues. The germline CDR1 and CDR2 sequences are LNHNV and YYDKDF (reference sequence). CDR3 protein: CATSGTGLVETQYF. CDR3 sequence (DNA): TGTGCCACCAGCGGAACAGGACTTGTGGAGACCCAGTACTTC.

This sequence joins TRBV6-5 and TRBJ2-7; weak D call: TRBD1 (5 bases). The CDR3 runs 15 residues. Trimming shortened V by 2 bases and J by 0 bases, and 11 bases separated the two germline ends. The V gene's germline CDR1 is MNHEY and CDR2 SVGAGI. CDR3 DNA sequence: TGTGCCAGCAGTTACCAGGGTACGAGCTCCTACGAGCAGTACTTC. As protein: CASSYQGTSSYEQYF.

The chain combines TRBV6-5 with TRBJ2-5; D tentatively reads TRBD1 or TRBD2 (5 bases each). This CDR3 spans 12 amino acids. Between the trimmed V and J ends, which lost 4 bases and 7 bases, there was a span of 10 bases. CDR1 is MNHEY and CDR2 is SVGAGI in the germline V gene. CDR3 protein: CASSSAGGTQYF. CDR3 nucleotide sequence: TGTGCCAGCAGTTCTGCTGGGGGGACCCAGTACTTC.

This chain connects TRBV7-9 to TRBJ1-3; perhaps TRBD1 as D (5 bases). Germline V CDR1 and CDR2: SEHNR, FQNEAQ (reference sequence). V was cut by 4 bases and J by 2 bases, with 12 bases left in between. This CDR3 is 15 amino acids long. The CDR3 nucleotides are TGTGCCAGCAGCTCCGCCCAGGGTGCTGGAAACACCATATATTTT. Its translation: CASSSAQGAGNTIYF. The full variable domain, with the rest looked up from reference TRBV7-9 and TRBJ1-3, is DTGVSQNPRHKITKRGQNVTFRCDPISEHNRLYWYRQTLGQGPEFLTYFQNEAQLEKSRLLSDRFSAERPKGSFSTLEIQRTEQGDSAMYLCASSSAQGAGNTIYFGEGSWLTVV.